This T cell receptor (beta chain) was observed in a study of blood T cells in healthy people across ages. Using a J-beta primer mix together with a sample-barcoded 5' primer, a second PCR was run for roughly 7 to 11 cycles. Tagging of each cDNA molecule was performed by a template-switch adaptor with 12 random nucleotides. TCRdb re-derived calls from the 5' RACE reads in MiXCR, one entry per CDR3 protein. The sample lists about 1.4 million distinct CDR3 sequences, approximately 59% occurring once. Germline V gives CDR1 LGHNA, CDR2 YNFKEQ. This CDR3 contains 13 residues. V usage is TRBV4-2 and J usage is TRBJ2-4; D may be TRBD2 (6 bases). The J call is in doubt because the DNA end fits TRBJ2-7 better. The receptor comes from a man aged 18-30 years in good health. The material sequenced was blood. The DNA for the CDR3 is TGTGCCAGCAGCCAAGAACTAGCAAACGAGCAGTACTTC. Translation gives CASSQELANEQYF.